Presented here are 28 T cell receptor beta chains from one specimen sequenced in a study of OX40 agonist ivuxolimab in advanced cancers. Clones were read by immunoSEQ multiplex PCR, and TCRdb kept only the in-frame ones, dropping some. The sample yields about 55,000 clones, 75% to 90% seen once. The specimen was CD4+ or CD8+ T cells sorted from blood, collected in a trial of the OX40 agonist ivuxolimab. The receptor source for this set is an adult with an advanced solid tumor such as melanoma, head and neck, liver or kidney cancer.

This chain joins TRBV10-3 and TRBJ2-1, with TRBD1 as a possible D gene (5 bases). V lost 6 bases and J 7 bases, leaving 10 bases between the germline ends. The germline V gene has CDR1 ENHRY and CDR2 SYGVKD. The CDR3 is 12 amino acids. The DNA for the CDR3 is TGTGCCATCAGCGACAGACCAAATGAGCAGTTCTTC. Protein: CAISDRPNEQFF.

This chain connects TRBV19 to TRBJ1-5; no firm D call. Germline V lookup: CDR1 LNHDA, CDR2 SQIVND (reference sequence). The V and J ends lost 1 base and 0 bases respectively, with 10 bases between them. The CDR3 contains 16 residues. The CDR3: CASSIGNRGSNQPQHF. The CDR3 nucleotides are TGTGCCAGTAGTATAGGGAACAGAGGTAGCAATCAGCCCCAGCATTTT.

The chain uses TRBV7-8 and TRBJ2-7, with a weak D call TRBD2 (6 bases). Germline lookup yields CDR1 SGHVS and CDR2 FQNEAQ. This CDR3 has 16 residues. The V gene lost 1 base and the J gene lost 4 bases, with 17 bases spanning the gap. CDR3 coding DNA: TGTGCCAGCAGCTTAGATCATCCAGGGAGGTATTACGAGCAGTACTTC. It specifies CASSLDHPGRYYEQYF.

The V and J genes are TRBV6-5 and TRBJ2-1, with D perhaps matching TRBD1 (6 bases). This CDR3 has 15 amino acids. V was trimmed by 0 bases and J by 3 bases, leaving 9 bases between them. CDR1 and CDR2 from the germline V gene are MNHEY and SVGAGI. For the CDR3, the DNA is TGTGCCAGCAGTTACTCGGACAGAATCTACAATGAGCAGTTCTTC. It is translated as CASSYSDRIYNEQFF.

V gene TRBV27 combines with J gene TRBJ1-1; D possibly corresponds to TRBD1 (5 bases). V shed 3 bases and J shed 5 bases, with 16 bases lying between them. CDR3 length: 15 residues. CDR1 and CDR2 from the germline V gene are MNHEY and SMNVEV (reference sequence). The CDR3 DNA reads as TGTGCCAGCAGTTTGACCCTCGGGGGTAGGACTGAAGCTTTCTTT. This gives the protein CASSLTLGGRTEAFF.

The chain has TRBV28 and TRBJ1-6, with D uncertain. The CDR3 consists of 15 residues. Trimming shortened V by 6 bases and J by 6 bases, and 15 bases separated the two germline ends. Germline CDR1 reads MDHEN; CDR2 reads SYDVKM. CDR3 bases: TGTGCCAGCAGCTCCATCCAAAGCGGTAATTCACCCCTCCACTTT. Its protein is CASSSIQSGNSPLHF.

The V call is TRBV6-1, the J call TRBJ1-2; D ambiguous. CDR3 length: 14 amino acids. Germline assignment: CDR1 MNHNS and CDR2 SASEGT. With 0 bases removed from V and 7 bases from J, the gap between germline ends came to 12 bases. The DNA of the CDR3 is TGTGCCAGCAGTGAAGCGGAGCATGGAGGTGGCTACACCTTC. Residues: CASSEAEHGGGYTF.

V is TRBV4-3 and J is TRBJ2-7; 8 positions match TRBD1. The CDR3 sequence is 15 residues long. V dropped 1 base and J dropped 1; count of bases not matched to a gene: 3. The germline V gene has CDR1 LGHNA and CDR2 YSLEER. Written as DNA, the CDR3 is TGCGCCAGCAGCCAAGGGACAGGGCCATCCTACGAGCAGTACTTC. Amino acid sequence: CASSQGTGPSYEQYF.

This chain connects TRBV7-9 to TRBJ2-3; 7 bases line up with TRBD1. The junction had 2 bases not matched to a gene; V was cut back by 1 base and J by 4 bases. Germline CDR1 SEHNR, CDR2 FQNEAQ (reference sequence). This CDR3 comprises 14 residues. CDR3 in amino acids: CASSLGQGADTQYF. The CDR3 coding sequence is TGTGCCAGCAGCTTAGGACAGGGTGCAGATACGCAGTATTTT.

Here the CDR3 reads CASSVGTYEQYF. As DNA, the CDR3 is TGTGCCAGCAGTGTCGGAACCTACGAGCAGTACTTC. This chain uses TRBV2 with TRBJ2-7; no clear D gene. The V and J ends lost 4 bases and 2 bases respectively, with 6 bases between them. CDR1 and CDR2 from the germline V gene are SNHLY and FYNNEI. The CDR3 is 12 amino acids.

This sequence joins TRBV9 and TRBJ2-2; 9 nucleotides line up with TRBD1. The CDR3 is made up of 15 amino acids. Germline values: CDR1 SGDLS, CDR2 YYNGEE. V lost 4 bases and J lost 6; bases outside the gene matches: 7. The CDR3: CASSLGTGQAGELFF. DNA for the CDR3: TGTGCCAGCAGCCTTGGGACAGGGCAGGCCGGGGAGCTGTTTTTT.

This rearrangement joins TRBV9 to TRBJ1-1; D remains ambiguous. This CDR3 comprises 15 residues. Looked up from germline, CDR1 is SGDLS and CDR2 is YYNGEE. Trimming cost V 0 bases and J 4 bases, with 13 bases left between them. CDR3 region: CASSVGSAYFTEAFF. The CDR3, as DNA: TGTGCCAGCAGCGTAGGGTCAGCCTATTTCACTGAAGCTTTCTTT. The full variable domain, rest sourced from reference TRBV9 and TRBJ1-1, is DSGVTQTPKHLITATGQRVTLRCSPRSGDLSVYWYQQSLDQGLQFLIQYYNGEERAKGNILERFSAQQFPDLHSELNLSSLELGDSALYFCASSVGSAYFTEAFFGQGTRLTVV.

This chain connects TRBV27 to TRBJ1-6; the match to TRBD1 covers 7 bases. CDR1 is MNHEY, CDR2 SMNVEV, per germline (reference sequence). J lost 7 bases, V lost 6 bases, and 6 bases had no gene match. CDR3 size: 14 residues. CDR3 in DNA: TGTGCCAGCAGCCCGGGACAGAGGAATTCACCCCTCCACTTT. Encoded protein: CASSPGQRNSPLHF.

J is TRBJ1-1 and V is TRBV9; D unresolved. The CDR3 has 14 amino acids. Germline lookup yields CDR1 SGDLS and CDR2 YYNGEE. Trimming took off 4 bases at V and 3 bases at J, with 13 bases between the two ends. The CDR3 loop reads CASSPASLHTEAFF. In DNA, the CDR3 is TGTGCCAGCAGCCCTGCGTCTTTGCACACTGAAGCTTTCTTT.

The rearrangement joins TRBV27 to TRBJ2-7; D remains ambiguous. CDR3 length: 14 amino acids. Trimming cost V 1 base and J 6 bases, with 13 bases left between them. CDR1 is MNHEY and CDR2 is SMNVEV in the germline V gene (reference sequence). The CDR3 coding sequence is TGTGCCAGCAGTTTATACCGTCAGGCGCTCGAGCAGTACTTC. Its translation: CASSLYRQALEQYF.

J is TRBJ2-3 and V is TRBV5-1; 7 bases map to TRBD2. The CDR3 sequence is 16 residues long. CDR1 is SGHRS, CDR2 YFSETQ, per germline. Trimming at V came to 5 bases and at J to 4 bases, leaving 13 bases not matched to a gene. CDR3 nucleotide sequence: TGCGCCAGCAGTCTGAGGACTAGTGGGGGGGCAGATACGCAGTATTTT. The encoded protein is CASSLRTSGGADTQYF.

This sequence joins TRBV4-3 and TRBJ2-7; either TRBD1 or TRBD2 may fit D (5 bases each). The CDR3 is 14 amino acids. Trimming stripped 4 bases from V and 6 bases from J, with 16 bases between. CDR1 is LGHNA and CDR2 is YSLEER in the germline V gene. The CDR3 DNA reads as TGCGCCAGCAGCCCGGGGAAGGGGTTGGGCGAGCAGTACTTC. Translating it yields CASSPGKGLGEQYF.

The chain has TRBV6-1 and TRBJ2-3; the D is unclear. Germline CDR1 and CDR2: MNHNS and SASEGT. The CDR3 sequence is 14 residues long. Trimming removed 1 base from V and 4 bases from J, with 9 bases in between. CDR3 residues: CASSEVRGPDTQYF. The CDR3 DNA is TGTGCCAGCAGTGAAGTCCGTGGCCCAGATACGCAGTATTTT.

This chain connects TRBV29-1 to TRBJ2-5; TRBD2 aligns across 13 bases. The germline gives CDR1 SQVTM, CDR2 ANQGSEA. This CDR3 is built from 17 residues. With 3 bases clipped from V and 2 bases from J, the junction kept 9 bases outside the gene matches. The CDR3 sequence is CSVETLGLAGVQETQYF. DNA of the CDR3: TGCAGCGTTGAGACACTCGGACTAGCGGGGGTACAAGAGACCCAGTACTTC.

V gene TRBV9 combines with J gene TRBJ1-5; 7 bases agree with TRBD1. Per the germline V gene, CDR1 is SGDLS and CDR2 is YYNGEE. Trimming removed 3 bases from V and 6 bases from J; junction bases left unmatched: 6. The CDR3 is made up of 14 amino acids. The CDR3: CASSDGTEGQPQHF. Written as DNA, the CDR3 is TGTGCCAGCAGCGACGGGACAGAAGGTCAGCCCCAGCATTTT.

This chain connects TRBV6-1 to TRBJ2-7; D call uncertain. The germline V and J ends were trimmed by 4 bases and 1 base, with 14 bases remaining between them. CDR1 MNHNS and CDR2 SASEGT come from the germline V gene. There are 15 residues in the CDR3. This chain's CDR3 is CASSAEGTGSYEQYF. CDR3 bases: TGTGCCAGCAGTGCCGAAGGAACGGGTTCCTACGAGCAGTACTTC.

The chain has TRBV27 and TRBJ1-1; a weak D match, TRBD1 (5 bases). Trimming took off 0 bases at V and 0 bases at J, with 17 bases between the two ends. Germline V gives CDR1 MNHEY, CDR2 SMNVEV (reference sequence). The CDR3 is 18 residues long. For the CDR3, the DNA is TGTGCCAGCAGTTTATCGGGGCTCCAAGCAGGCCTGAACACTGAAGCTTTCTTT. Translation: CASSLSGLQAGLNTEAFF.

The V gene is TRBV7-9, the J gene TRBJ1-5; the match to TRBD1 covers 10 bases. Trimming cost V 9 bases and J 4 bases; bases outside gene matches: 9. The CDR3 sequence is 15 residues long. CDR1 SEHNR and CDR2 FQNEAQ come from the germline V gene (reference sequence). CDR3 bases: TGTGCCAGTTCCGGGACAGGGGAACGAAATCAGCCCCAGCATTTT. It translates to CASSGTGERNQPQHF.

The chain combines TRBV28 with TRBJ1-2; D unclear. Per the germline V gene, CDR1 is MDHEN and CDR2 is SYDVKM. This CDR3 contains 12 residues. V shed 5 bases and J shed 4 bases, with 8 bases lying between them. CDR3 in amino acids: CASSLASYGYTF. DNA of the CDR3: TGTGCCAGCAGTCTGGCCTCCTATGGCTACACCTTC.

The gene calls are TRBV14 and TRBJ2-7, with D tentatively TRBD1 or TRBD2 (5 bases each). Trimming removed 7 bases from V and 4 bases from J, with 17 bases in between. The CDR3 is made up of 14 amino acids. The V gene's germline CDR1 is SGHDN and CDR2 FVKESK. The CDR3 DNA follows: TGTGCCAGCACCAACCGGGACCAAACGTACGAGCAGTACTTC. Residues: CASTNRDQTYEQYF. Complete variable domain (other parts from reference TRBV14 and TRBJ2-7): EAGVTQFPSHSVIEKGQTVTLRCDPISGHDNLYWYRRVMGKEIKFLLHFVKESKQDESGMPNNRFLAERTGGTYSTLKVQPAELEDSGVYFCASTNRDQTYEQYFGPGTRLTVT.

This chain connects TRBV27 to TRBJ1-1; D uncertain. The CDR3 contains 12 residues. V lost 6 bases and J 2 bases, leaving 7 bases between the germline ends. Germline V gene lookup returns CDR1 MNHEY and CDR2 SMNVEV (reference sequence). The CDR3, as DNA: TGTGCCAGCAGAAAATCTAACACTGAAGCTTTCTTT. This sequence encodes CASRKSNTEAFF.

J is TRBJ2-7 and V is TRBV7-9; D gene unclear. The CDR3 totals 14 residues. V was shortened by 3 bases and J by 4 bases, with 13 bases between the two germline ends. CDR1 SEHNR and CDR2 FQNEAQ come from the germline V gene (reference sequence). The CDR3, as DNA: TGTGCCAGCAGCTTCGAAGCCTCCCAGTACGAGCAGTACTTC. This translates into CASSFEASQYEQYF.

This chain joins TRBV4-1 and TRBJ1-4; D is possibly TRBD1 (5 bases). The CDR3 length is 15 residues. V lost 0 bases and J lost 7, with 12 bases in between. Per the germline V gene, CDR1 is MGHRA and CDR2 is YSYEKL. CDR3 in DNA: TGCGCCAGCAGCCAAGAGGGACGCGAATTTGAAAAACTGTTTTTT. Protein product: CASSQEGREFEKLFF.